The 3 T cell receptor beta chains listed next were all sequenced from one sample in a study of shared clonotypes between healthy human individuals. TCRdb keeps only in-frame clones here, not all; method: immunoSEQ multiplex PCR. The data hold 400,000 to 600,000 clones, with approximately 79% observed a single time. Sequencing was carried out using PBMCs. These TCRs come from a woman aged 40 to 50 in good health. Some clones in this sample may be carry-over from other donors' samples.

The chain employs TRBV28 and TRBJ1-4, with D possibly matching TRBD1 (6 bases). CDR1 is MDHEN, CDR2 SYDVKM, per germline. Trimming shortened V by 11 bases and J by 3 bases, and 22 bases separated the two germline ends. The CDR3 runs 16 residues. CDR3 in amino acids: CACSGAARLANEKLFF. The CDR3 DNA is TGTGCCTGCTCAGGGGCCGCCCGTCTGGCTAATGAAAAACTGTTTTTT.

The V call is TRBV7-3, the J call TRBJ2-4; the D gene is possibly TRBD1 (5 bases). Trimming took 1 base from V and 7 from J, leaving 11 bases between them. The CDR3 extends over 14 amino acids. From germline, CDR1 is SGHTA and CDR2 FQGTGA. As DNA, the CDR3 is TGTGCCAGCAGCTTAAGGCCAGGGCGGAACATTCAGTACTTC. It translates to CASSLRPGRNIQYF.

This clone showed up just once. The V and J genes are TRBV19 and TRBJ1-4; 9 bases are shared with TRBD1. This CDR3 region has 15 residues. The ends lost 4 bases at V and 6 bases at J; junction bases unmatched: 6. The germline V gene has CDR1 LNHDA and CDR2 SQIVND (reference sequence). Written as DNA, the CDR3 is TGTGCCAGTAGTACACCGGGACAGGGAGATGAAAAACTGTTTTTT. Translating it yields CASSTPGQGDEKLFF.